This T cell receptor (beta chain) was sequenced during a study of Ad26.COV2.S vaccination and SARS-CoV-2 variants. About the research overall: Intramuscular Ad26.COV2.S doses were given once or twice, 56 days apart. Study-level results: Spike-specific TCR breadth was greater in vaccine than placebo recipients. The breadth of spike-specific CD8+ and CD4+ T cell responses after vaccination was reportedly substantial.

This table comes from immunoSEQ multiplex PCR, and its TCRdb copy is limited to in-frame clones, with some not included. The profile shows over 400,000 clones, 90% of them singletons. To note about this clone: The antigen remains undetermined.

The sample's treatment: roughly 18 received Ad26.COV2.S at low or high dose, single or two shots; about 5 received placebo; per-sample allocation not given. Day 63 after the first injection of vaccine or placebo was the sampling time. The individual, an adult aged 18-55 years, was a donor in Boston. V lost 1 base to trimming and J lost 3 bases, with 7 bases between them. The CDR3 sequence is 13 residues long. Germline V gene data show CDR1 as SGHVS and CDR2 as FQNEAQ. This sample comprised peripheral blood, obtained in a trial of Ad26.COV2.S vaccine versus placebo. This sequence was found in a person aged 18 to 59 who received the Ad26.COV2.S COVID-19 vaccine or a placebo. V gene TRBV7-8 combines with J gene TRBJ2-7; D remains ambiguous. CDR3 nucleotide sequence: TGTGCCAGCAGCTTAGTAGAGAACTACGAGCAGTACTTC. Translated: CASSLVENYEQYF.